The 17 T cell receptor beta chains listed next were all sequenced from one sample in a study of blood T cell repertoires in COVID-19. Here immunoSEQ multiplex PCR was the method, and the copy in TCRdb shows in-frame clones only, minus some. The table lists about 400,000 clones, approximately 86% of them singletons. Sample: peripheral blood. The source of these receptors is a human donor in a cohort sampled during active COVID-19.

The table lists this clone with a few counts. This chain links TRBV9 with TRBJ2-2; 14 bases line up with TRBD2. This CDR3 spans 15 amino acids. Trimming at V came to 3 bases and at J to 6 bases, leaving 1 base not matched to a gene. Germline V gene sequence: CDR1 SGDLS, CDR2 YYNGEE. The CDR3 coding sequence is TGTGCCAGCAGCGAGACTAGCGGGAGGGCCGGGGAGCTGTTTTTT. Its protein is CASSETSGRAGELFF.

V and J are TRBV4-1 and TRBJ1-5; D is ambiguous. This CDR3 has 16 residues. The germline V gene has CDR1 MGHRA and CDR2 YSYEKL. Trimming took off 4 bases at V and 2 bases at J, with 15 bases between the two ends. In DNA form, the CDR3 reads TGCGCCAGCAGCCCAGGAGGAGGTGGGGGCAATCAGCCCCAGCATTTT. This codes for CASSPGGGGGNQPQHF.

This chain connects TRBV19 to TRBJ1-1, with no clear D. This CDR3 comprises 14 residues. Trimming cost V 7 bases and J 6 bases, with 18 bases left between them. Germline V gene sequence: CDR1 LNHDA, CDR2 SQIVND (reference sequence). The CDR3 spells CASTHPHRVAEAFF. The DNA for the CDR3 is TGTGCCAGTACCCACCCCCACCGGGTGGCTGAAGCTTTCTTT.

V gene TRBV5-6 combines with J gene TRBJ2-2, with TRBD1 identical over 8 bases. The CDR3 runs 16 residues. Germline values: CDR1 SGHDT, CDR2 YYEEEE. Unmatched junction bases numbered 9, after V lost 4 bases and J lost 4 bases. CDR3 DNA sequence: TGTGCCAGCAGCCCCGATACAGGGGGTATCACCGGGGAGCTGTTTTTT. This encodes CASSPDTGGITGELFF.

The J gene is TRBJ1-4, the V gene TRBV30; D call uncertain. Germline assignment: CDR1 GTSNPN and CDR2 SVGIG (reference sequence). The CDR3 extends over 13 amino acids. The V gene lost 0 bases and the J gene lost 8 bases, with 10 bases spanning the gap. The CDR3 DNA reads TGTGCCTGGAGTGTGGAGGAGGGAGAAAAACTGTTTTTT. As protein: CAWSVEEGEKLFF.

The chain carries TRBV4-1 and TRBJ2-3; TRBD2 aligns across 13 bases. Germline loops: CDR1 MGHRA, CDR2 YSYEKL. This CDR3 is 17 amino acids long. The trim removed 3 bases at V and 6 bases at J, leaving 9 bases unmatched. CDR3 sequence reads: CASSQAILAGGKDTQYF. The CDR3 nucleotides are TGCGCCAGCAGCCAGGCTATACTAGCGGGGGGGAAGGATACGCAGTATTTT.

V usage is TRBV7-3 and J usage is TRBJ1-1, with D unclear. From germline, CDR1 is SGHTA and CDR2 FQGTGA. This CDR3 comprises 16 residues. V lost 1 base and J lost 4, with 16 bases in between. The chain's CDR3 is CASSLNPPGAGTEAFF. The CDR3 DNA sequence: TGTGCCAGCAGCTTAAATCCCCCTGGAGCCGGCACTGAAGCTTTCTTT.

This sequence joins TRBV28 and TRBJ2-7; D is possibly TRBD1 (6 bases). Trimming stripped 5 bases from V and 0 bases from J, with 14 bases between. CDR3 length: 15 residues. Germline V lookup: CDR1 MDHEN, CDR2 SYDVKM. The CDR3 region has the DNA TGTGCCAGCAGTCGGCCCCGGGACAACTCCTACGAGCAGTACTTC. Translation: CASSRPRDNSYEQYF.

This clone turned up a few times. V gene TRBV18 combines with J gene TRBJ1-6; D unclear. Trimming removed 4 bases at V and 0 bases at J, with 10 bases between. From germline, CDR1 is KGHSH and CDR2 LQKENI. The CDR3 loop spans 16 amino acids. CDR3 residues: CASSRAGSSYNSPLHF. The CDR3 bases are TGTGCCAGCTCACGGGCGGGTAGCTCCTATAATTCACCCCTCCACTTT. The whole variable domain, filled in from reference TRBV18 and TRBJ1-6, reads NAGVMQNPRHLVRRRGQEARLRCSPMKGHSHVYWYRQLPEEGLKFMVYLQKENIIDESGMPKERFSAEFPKEGPSILRIQQVVRGDSAAYFCASSRAGSSYNSPLHFGNGTRLTVT.

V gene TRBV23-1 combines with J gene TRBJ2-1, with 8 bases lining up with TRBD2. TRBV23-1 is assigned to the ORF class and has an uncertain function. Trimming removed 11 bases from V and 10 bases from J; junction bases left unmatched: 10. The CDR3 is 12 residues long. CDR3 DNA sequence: TGCGCCGCCCGGGGGGGGTTATGCGAGCAGTTCTTC. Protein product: CAARGGLCEQFF.

The CDR3 DNA is TGTGCCAGCAGCTTCTACGCGGGCACCTATGGCTACACCTTC. Translated, it gives CASSFYAGTYGYTF. The chain carries TRBV5-6 and TRBJ1-2; no reliable D call. The CDR3 covers 14 residues. V dropped 2 bases and J dropped 4 bases, with 12 bases sitting between them. Germline CDR1 reads SGHDT; CDR2 reads YYEEEE.

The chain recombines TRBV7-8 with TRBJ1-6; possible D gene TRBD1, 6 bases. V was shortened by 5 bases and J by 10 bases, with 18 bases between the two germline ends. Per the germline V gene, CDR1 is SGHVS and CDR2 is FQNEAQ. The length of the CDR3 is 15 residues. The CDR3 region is CASSISIQGGSPLHF. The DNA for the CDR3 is TGTGCCAGCAGCATTTCCATACAGGGCGGATCACCCCTCCACTTT.

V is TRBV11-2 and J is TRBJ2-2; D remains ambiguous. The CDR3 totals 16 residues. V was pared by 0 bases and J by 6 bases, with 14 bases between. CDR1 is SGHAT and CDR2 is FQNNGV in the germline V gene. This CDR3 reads CASSLDLVLVPGELFF. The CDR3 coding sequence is TGTGCCAGCAGCTTAGATCTTGTTTTAGTTCCCGGGGAGCTGTTTTTT.

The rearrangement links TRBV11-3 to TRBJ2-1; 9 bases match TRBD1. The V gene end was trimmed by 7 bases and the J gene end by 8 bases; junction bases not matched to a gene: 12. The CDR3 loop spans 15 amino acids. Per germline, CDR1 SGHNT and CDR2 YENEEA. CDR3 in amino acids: CASKDRDRVRDEQFF. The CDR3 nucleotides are TGTGCCAGCAAGGACCGGGACAGGGTTCGCGATGAGCAGTTCTTC.

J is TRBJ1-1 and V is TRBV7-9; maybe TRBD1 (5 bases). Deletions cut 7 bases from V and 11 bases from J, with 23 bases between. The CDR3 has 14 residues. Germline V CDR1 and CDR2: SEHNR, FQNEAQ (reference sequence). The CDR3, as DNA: TGTGCCAGCAACGACATGAGAAGCGGGGCTGGTGCTTTCTTT. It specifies CASNDMRSGAGAFF.

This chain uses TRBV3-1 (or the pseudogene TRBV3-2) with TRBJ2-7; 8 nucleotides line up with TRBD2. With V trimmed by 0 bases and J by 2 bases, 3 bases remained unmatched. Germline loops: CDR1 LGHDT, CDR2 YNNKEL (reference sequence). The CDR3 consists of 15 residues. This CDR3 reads CASSQDAGGPYEQYF. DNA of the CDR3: TGTGCCAGCAGCCAAGATGCGGGAGGCCCCTACGAGCAGTACTTC.

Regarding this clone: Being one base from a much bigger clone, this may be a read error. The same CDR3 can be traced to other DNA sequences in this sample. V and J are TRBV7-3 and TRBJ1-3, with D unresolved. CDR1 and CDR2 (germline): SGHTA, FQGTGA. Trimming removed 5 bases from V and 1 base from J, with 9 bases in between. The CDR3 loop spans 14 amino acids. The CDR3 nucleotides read TGTGCCAGCAGCGAGTCCATTTCTGGAAACACCATATATTTT. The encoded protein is CASSESISGNTIYF.